The 29 T cell receptor beta chains presented below share a single source sample, sequenced in a study of liver allograft versus peripheral blood T cells. Study at large: The study compared liver allograft T cell receptor repertoires against peripheral blood repertoires of liver transplant recipients.

From the reads, TCRdb called clonotypes with MiXCR, one entry per CDR3 protein. The sample holds approximately 16,000 distinct CDR3 sequences, 20% to 25% seen once. Source of these receptors: a human patient who had a liver transplant. The graft donor may have given rise to some T cells.

Notes on this clonotype: Since a much larger clone is just one base distant, this may be a read error. This chain connects TRBV19 to TRBJ2-3; 10 bases fit TRBD2. Germline V gene lookup returns CDR1 LNHDA and CDR2 SQIVND (reference sequence). CDR3 length equals 15 residues. CDR3 DNA sequence: TGTGCCAGTACCGAGAAGGCTAGCGGGGGTACTACGCTGTATTTT. Encoded protein: CASTEKASGGTTLYF.

The V gene is TRBV27, the J gene TRBJ1-2; D might be TRBD1 (5 bases). The CDR3 totals 15 residues. Germline CDR1 MNHEY, CDR2 SMNVEV (reference sequence). Deletions cut 3 bases from V and 2 bases from J, with 13 bases between. The CDR3 reads CASSLRGWNNYGYTF. In DNA, the CDR3 is TGTGCCAGCAGTTTGAGGGGTTGGAACAACTATGGCTACACCTTC.

By its share, this clonotype is medium-sized (0.01 to 0.1%). The chain employs TRBV18 and TRBJ1-5; maybe TRBD1 (5 bases). Trimming left V 0 bases short and J 2 bases short, with 8 bases between. CDR1 is KGHSH and CDR2 is LQKENI in the germline V gene. CDR3 length: 15 residues. Written as DNA, the CDR3 is TGTGCCAGCTCACCACCTGGAGGGGGCAATCAGCCCCAGCATTTT. It codes for CASSPPGGGNQPQHF. Variable domain in full (rest from reference TRBV18 and TRBJ1-5): NAGVMQNPRHLVRRRGQEARLRCSPMKGHSHVYWYRQLPEEGLKFMVYLQKENIIDESGMPKERFSAEFPKEGPSILRIQQVVRGDSAAYFCASSPPGGGNQPQHFGDGTRLSIL.

The rearrangement joins TRBV28 to TRBJ1-4; D gene ambiguous. The V and J ends lost 6 bases and 0 bases respectively, with 8 bases between them. CDR3 length: 14 residues. Germline assignment: CDR1 MDHEN and CDR2 SYDVKM. CDR3 sequence (DNA): TGTGCCAGCAGCCCCGATTCAACTAATGAAAAACTGTTTTTT. It codes for CASSPDSTNEKLFF.

This clonotype was counted at least ten times. The chain recombines TRBV27 with TRBJ2-1; 8 positions agree with TRBD2. V was pared by 6 bases and J by 5 bases, with 9 bases of the junction left unmatched. The CDR3 has 15 amino acids. The germline CDR1 and CDR2 sequences are MNHEY and SMNVEV (reference sequence). The CDR3 spells CASSAKREYNNEQFF. As DNA, the CDR3 is TGTGCCAGCAGCGCAAAGCGGGAGTACAACAATGAGCAGTTCTTC.

Many counts were recorded for this clonotype. The DNA of the CDR3 is TGTGCCAGCAGCGCGTATTTGGGGGAAGGCTACACCTTC. Its translation is CASSAYLGEGYTF. The gene calls are TRBV7-2 and TRBJ1-2; D may be TRBD1 (5 bases). Trimming stripped 5 bases from V and 8 bases from J, with 15 bases between. Looked up from germline, CDR1 is SGHTA and CDR2 is FQGNSA. This CDR3 region has 13 residues.

By frequency in the sample, this clonotype is medium-sized (0.01 to 0.1%). The chain carries TRBV6-2 or TRBV6-3 and TRBJ2-7; D call uncertain. In germline, CDR1 is MNHEY, CDR2 SVGEGT. Trimming took off 5 bases at V and 3 bases at J, with 17 bases between the two ends. CDR3 size: 15 residues. CDR3 residues: CASSTSGATLYEQYF. CDR3 sequence (DNA): TGTGCCAGCAGTACAAGTGGCGCAACCCTCTACGAGCAGTACTTC.

The chain has TRBV7-2 and TRBJ2-5; no definite D call. With 1 base removed from V and 0 bases from J, the gap between germline ends came to 6 bases. The CDR3 is 14 amino acids. Per germline, CDR1 SGHTA and CDR2 FQGNSA. CDR3 DNA: TGTGCCAGCAGCTTAGATGGGCACCAAGAGACCCAGTACTTC. Encoded protein: CASSLDGHQETQYF.

The V gene is TRBV20-1, the J gene TRBJ2-3; the match to TRBD2 covers 9 bases. Germline CDR1 DFQATT, CDR2 SNEGSKA (reference sequence). This CDR3 contains 15 residues. With V trimmed by 3 bases and J by 1 base, 5 bases remained unmatched. CDR3 in amino acids: CSASGGGGGTDTQYF. CDR3 sequence (DNA): TGCAGTGCTAGTGGCGGGGGGGGTGGCACAGATACGCAGTATTTT.

This clonotype was observed a few times. A much larger clone lies a single base off, so this may be a read error. J is TRBJ1-1 and V is TRBV29-1, with a tentative D call TRBD1 (5 bases). Germline V gene lookup returns CDR1 SQVTM and CDR2 ANQGSEA. The V end lost 6 bases, the J end lost 0 bases, and 5 bases lay between the germline ends. This CDR3 has 11 residues. Here the CDR3 DNA reads TGCAGCGTACAGGTGAACACTGAAGCTTTCTTT. This gives the protein CSVQVNTEAFF.

CDR3 sequence reads: CSARDRQSSYNSPLHF. The CDR3 nucleotides are TGCAGTGCTAGAGATCGACAGAGCTCCTATAATTCACCCCTCCACTTT. V usage is TRBV20-1 and J usage is TRBJ1-6; D perhaps matches TRBD1 (5 bases). V was cut by 0 bases and J by 0 bases, with 9 bases left in between. The CDR3 runs to 16 residues. Per germline, CDR1 DFQATT and CDR2 SNEGSKA (reference sequence).

Sample share makes this clonotype medium-sized (0.01 to 0.1%). The chain combines TRBV10-3 with TRBJ1-1, with unresolved D. Germline V CDR1 and CDR2: ENHRY, SYGVKD. Trimming took off 8 bases at V and 2 bases at J, with 18 bases between the two ends. The CDR3 is 15 amino acids. CDR3 sequence: CAIARLAIGNTEAFF. The CDR3 DNA reads as TGTGCCATCGCCCGATTAGCCATCGGAAACACTGAAGCTTTCTTT.

The genes are TRBV15 and TRBJ2-7; 7 bases agree with TRBD1. J lost 1 base, V lost 5 bases, and 8 bases had no gene match. This CDR3 has 15 amino acids. Germline lookup yields CDR1 LNHNV and CDR2 YYDKDF (reference sequence). DNA for the CDR3: TGTGCCACCAGCGGAACAGGGGACCGATCCTACGAGCAGTACTTC. It translates to CATSGTGDRSYEQYF.

In this sample, this clonotype turned up many times. The chain combines TRBV18 with TRBJ2-7; tentatively, D is TRBD1 (6 bases). Trimming cost V 3 bases and J 6 bases, with 15 bases left between them. The CDR3 has 14 residues. CDR1 KGHSH and CDR2 LQKENI come from the germline V gene. The CDR3 DNA reads as TGTGCCAGCTCACCGGGCTTCCTCAGGGGCGAGCAGTACTTC. It codes for CASSPGFLRGEQYF.

This clonotype ranks as medium-sized. The J gene is TRBJ2-1, the V gene TRBV29-1; a possible D gene is TRBD1 (7 bases). Germline values: CDR1 SQVTM, CDR2 ANQGSEA. The CDR3 spans 12 residues. V was shortened by 4 bases and J by 8 bases, with 12 bases between the two germline ends. The CDR3, as DNA: TGCAGCGTTGGCCAGGGGGGCTATGAGCAGTTCTTC. Amino acid sequence: CSVGQGGYEQFF.

The table lists this clonotype with many counts. Here the CDR3 DNA reads TGTGCCAGCAGTGGGGCTAGAGCCAATGAGCAGTTCTTC. Amino acids: CASSGARANEQFF. The genes are TRBV6-2 or TRBV6-3 and TRBJ2-1; the D gene is possibly TRBD1 (5 bases). Trimming removed 5 bases at V and 6 bases at J, with 11 bases between. This CDR3 is 13 amino acids long. Germline V gene sequence: CDR1 MNHEY, CDR2 SVGEGT.

This clonotype rates as medium-sized. The chain links TRBV18 to TRBJ1-2, with a possible D match to TRBD1 (5 bases). The V gene's germline CDR1 is KGHSH and CDR2 LQKENI. The CDR3 has 12 amino acids. Trimming cost V 2 bases and J 11 bases, with 12 bases left between them. The DNA for the CDR3 is TGTGCCAGCTCACCAGGGACGTGGGCATACACCTTC. This encodes CASSPGTWAYTF.

This chain joins TRBV6-1 and TRBJ1-5; D ambiguous. Trimming removed 5 bases at V and 6 bases at J, with 14 bases between. Germline lookup yields CDR1 MNHNS and CDR2 SASEGT. This CDR3 has 14 amino acids. The CDR3 region is CASSYDLGSQPQHF. The CDR3 DNA reads as TGTGCCAGCAGTTACGACCTGGGAAGTCAGCCCCAGCATTTT.

On this clonotype itself: One end of the junction does not line up with germline, which may come from a read error. CDR3 sequence (DNA): TGTGTCAGCAGCGTAGAGGGACTAGCGGGATCCGGGGAGCTGTTTTTT. It translates to CVSSVEGLAGSGELFF. The chain has TRBV9 and TRBJ2-2, with TRBD2 matching 13 bases. This CDR3 comprises 16 residues. Germline lookup yields CDR1 SGDLS and CDR2 YYNGEE.

This clonotype ranks as medium-sized. The chain joins TRBV27 to TRBJ2-5, with 7 bases that match TRBD1. Losses at the gene ends were 4 bases for V and 2 bases for J; bases not matched to a gene: 4. This CDR3 has 14 amino acids. Germline CDR1 and CDR2: MNHEY and SMNVEV (reference sequence). CDR3 in DNA: TGTGCCAGCAGTTCACAGGGGCAACAAGAGACCCAGTACTTC. Amino acid sequence: CASSSQGQQETQYF.

This clonotype came up many times. Since no conserved phenylalanine or tryptophan closes the CDR3, a read error is the likely cause. The DNA is left out, because the CDR3 cannot be placed on it with certainty; the CDR3 is given as TCRdb lists it. The gene calls are TRBV18 and TRBJ2-1; the DNA was not compared with TRBD1, the D call given in the table. 12 amino acids form the CDR3, both terminal residues included. From germline, CDR1 is KGHSH and CDR2 LQKENI. CDR3 region: CASSPLRGQDSL.

This clonotype is medium-sized in the sample. V is TRBV18 and J is TRBJ1-2, with 8 bases matching TRBD1. Germline CDR1 KGHSH, CDR2 LQKENI. Trimming took 2 bases from V and 3 from J; bases not matched to a gene: 2. The CDR3 length is 14 residues. CDR3 amino acids: CASSPMDRDYGYTF. DNA for the CDR3: TGTGCCAGCTCACCAATGGACAGGGACTATGGCTACACCTTC.

The chain couples TRBV5-6 to TRBJ1-1; 7 nucleotides match TRBD1. This CDR3 is built from 14 residues. Germline assignment: CDR1 SGHDT and CDR2 YYEEEE. Trimming removed 4 bases from V and 7 bases from J; junction bases left unmatched: 10. The CDR3 nucleotides are TGTGCCAGCAGCCTACCGCCAAGGGACAGTGAAGCTTTCTTT. Protein sequence: CASSLPPRDSEAFF.

The chain employs TRBV27 and TRBJ1-4, with 7 positions matching TRBD1. Germline loops: CDR1 MNHEY, CDR2 SMNVEV (reference sequence). The CDR3 extends over 14 amino acids. The V gene end was trimmed by 5 bases and the J gene end by 10 bases; junction bases not matched to a gene: 10. In DNA, the CDR3 is TGTGCCAGCAGTCCTTGGACAGGTCAGGGAAAACTGTTTTTT. It specifies CASSPWTGQGKLFF. Full variable domain (rest looked up from reference TRBV27 and TRBJ1-4): EAQVTQNPRYLITVTGKKLTVTCSQNMNHEYMSWYRQDPGLGLRQIYYSMNVEVTDKGDVPEGYKVSRKEKRNFPLILESPSPNQTSLYFCASSPWTGQGKLFFGSGTQLSVL.

This clonotype is labeled medium-sized (0.01 to 0.1%). V usage is TRBV6-6 and J usage is TRBJ2-2; 7 bases align to TRBD1. Per the germline V gene, CDR1 is MNHNY and CDR2 is SVGAGI (reference sequence). Trimming cost V 10 bases and J 2 bases; bases outside gene matches: 7. The CDR3 is made up of 14 amino acids. The CDR3: CATIGQVNTGELFF. CDR3 sequence (DNA): TGTGCCACCATCGGACAGGTTAACACCGGGGAGCTGTTTTTT.

The gene calls are TRBV28 and TRBJ2-3, with D possibly TRBD2 on 5 matching bases. Germline lookup yields CDR1 MDHEN and CDR2 SYDVKM. The CDR3 contains 16 residues. Trimming took off 3 bases at V and 3 bases at J, with 16 bases between the two ends. The CDR3 DNA sequence: TGTGCCAGCAGTTTTAGAGGACGGGGATGGACAGATACGCAGTATTTT. Translating it yields CASSFRGRGWTDTQYF.

The J gene is TRBJ1-1, the V gene TRBV12-3 or TRBV12-4, with D perhaps matching TRBD1 (5 bases). The V and J ends lost 6 bases and 4 bases respectively, with 24 bases between them. This CDR3 region has 17 residues. The CDR3, as DNA: TGTGCCAGCAGCCCCCCGGGACCCAGTTCATGGGGCACTGAAGCTTTCTTT. It yields the protein CASSPPGPSSWGTEAFF.

V usage is TRBV5-4 and J usage is TRBJ2-3; 12 bases match TRBD2. CDR1 SGHNT and CDR2 YYREEE come from the germline V gene (reference sequence). The ends lost 4 bases at V and 2 bases at J; junction bases unmatched: 11. The CDR3 length is 18 residues. For the CDR3, the DNA is TGTGCCAGCAGCAATGGGGGACTAGCGGGTGGGTCCACAGATACGCAGTATTTT. Translating it yields CASSNGGLAGGSTDTQYF. Full variable domain (rest looked up from reference TRBV5-4 and TRBJ2-3): ETGVTQSPTHLIKTRGQQVTLRCSSQSGHNTVSWYQQALGQGPQFIFQYYREEENGRGNFPPRFSGLQFPNYSSELNVNALELDDSALYLCASSNGGLAGGSTDTQYFGPGTRLTVL.

This clonotype was detected ten times or more. J is TRBJ2-7 and V is TRBV6-5, with TRBD2 identical over 10 bases. The length of the CDR3 is 15 residues. Germline-derived CDR1 and CDR2 are MNHEY and SVGAGI. V was clipped by 5 bases and J by 2 bases; unmatched bases: 6. Here the CDR3 reads CASSVSLAGTYEQYF. As DNA, the CDR3 is TGTGCCAGCAGTGTCTCACTAGCGGGGACCTACGAGCAGTACTTC.